The subject of this entry is one T cell receptor beta chain. Profiled with immunoSEQ multiplex PCR; TCRdb holds only in-frame clones, not every one. The data show over 150,000 clones, around 82% seen once. The data originate from a study of blood T cell repertoires in COVID-19. The CDR3 covers 13 residues. V lost 7 bases to trimming and J lost 4 bases; unmatched junction nucleotides: 4. Germline V gene lookup returns CDR1 LNHDA and CDR2 SQIVND (reference sequence). The sequence was obtained from a middle-aged man who had recovered from COVID-19. The sequenced sample consisted of PBMCs or T cells enriched from blood (not recorded which). The V gene is TRBV19, the J gene TRBJ1-2; 9 positions agree with TRBD1. CDR3 protein: CASIRGQGYGYTF. The CDR3 nucleotides are TGTGCCAGTATCCGGGGACAGGGCTATGGCTACACCTTC.